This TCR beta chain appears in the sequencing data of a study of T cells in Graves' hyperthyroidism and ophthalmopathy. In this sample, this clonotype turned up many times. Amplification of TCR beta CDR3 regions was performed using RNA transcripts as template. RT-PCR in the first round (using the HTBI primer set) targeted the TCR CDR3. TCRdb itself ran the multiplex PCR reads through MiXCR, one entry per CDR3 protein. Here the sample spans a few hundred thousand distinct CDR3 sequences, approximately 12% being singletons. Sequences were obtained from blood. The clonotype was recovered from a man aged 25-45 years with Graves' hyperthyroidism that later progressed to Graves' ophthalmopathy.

CDR3 nucleotide sequence: TGTGCCAGCAACTTGGGGGGGAATGAGCAGTTCTTC. Encoded protein: CASNLGGNEQFF. The gene calls are TRBV2 and TRBJ2-1, with TRBD2 matching 7 bases. The CDR3 length is 12 residues. V lost 7 bases, J lost 7 bases, and 4 bases stayed unmatched. Germline assignment: CDR1 SNHLY and CDR2 FYNNEI.